This T cell receptor beta chain was observed in a study of cytomegalovirus exposure and HLA in healthy donors. Donors were drawn from the approximately 130-subject validation cohort, separate from the approximately 700-subject first cohort. Germline V CDR1 and CDR2: SGHTA, FQGNSA. V lost 5 bases, J lost 6 bases, and 13 bases lay in between. The CDR3 runs to 13 residues. General study results and limits: The study put some 150 TCR beta chains on its list as cytomegalovirus-associated. Many donors carried some public TCRs, although rarity characterized most TCR sequences.

In regard to this clone: Its antigen is as yet unknown.

Sequencing used immunoSEQ multiplex PCR; TCRdb keeps in-frame clones, though not all of them. The profile shows 150,000 to 200,000 clones, about 86% of them singletons. The clonotype originates from a woman aged 18-30 years in good health and CMV-seropositive. The chain uses TRBV7-2 and TRBJ1-2; TRBD1 might be the D (6 bases). Sequenced input: PBMCs. CDR3 sequence reads: CASSGRGTNGYTF. CDR3 nucleotide sequence: TGTGCCAGCAGCGGGAGGGGGACGAATGGCTACACCTTC.